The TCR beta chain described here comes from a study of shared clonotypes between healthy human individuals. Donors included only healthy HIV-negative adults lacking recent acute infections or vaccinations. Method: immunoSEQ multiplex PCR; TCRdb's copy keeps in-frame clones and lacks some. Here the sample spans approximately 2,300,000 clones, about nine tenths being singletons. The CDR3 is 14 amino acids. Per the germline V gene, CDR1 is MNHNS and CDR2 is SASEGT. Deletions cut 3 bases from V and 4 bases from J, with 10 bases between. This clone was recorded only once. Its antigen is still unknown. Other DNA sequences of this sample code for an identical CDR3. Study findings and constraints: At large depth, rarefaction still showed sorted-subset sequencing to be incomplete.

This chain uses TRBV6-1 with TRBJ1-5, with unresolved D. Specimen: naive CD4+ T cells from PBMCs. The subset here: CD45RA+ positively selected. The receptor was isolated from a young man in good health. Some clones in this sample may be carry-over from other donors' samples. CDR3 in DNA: TGTGCCAGCAGTGATAACAGAGGGAATCAGCCCCAGCATTTT. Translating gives CASSDNRGNQPQHF.